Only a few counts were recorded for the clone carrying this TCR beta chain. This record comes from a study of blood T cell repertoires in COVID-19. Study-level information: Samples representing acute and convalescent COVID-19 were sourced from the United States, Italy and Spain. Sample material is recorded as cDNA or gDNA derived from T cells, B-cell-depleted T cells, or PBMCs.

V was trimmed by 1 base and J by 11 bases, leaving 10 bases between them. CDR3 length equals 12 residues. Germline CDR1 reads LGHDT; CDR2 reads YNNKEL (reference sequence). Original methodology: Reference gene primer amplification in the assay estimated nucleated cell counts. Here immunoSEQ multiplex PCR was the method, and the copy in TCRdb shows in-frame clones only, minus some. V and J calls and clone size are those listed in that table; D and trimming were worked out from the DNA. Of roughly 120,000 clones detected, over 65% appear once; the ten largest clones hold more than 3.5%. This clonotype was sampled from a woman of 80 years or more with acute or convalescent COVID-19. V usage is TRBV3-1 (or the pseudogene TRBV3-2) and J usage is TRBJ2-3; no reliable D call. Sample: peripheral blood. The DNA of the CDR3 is TGTGCCAGCAGCCAAGCCCCCCTCGGGCAGTATTTT. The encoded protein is CASSQAPLGQYF.